These 25 T cell receptor beta chains were all obtained from the same sample, sequenced in a study of T cell responses to AZD1222 COVID-19 vaccine. Produced via immunoSEQ multiplex PCR; TCRdb's table is partial and in-frame only. Among about 120,000 clones listed, about four fifths were seen once. The source material was peripheral blood, sampled on day 0 of AZD1222 vaccination. These receptors originate from an adult in good health.

The gene calls are TRBV20-1 and TRBJ2-7, with 9 bases aligning to TRBD2. The ends lost 6 bases at V and 4 bases at J; junction bases unmatched: 7. Germline CDR1 and CDR2: DFQATT and SNEGSKA (reference sequence). This CDR3 has 13 residues. The CDR3 nucleotides are TGCAGTGCAAGTAGCGGGAGCAGGTACGAGCAGTACTTC. Amino acids: CSASSGSRYEQYF.

The chain is built from TRBV7-9 and TRBJ2-7; the D gene is possibly TRBD2 (6 bases). V lost 5 bases to trimming and J lost 1 base, with 15 bases between them. Germline CDR1 is SEHNR and CDR2 is FQNEAQ (reference sequence). The CDR3 is 15 amino acids. This CDR3 reads CASSPRGRGSYEQYF. The DNA for the CDR3 is TGTGCCAGCAGCCCCCGTGGACGGGGGTCCTACGAGCAGTACTTC.

V usage is TRBV7-9 and J usage is TRBJ1-2; no clear D. In germline, CDR1 is SEHNR, CDR2 FQNEAQ (reference sequence). The length of the CDR3 is 15 residues. The germline V and J ends were trimmed by 2 bases and 2 bases, with 12 bases remaining between them. CDR3 nucleotide sequence: TGTGCCAGCAGCTTAAGCGGGCTACACAACTATGGCTACACCTTC. Translation: CASSLSGLHNYGYTF.

This clone has only one observation. The chain carries TRBV18 and TRBJ1-2; D gene uncertain. V lost 3 bases to trimming and J lost 3 bases, with 8 bases between them. Per germline, CDR1 KGHSH and CDR2 LQKENI. The CDR3 has 13 amino acids. The CDR3 loop is CASSPDGYYGYTF. DNA of the CDR3: TGTGCCAGCTCACCGGACGGATACTATGGCTACACCTTC.

V usage is TRBV19 and J usage is TRBJ2-7; D assignment may be TRBD1 or TRBD2 (6 bases each). The V end lost 3 bases, the J end lost 2 bases, and 11 bases lay between the germline ends. Germline V lookup: CDR1 LNHDA, CDR2 SQIVND (reference sequence). The CDR3 loop spans 14 amino acids. In nucleotides, the CDR3 is TGTGCCAGTAGTATCCCCGGGGGCGCCTACGAGCAGTACTTC. It encodes CASSIPGGAYEQYF.

This clone was seen just once. This rearrangement joins TRBV9 to TRBJ2-3; 11 bases agree with TRBD2. The CDR3 runs 14 residues. The trim removed 4 bases at V and 8 bases at J, leaving 6 bases unmatched. In germline, CDR1 is SGDLS, CDR2 YYNGEE. The DNA for the CDR3 is TGTGCCAGCAGCCAAACTAGCGGGGGAAGTACGCAGTATTTT. As protein: CASSQTSGGSTQYF.

The rearrangement uses TRBV28 and TRBJ2-7, with 9 bases identical to TRBD1. Germline assignment: CDR1 MDHEN and CDR2 SYDVKM. With V trimmed by 6 bases and J by 2 bases, 14 bases remained unmatched. The CDR3 extends over 17 amino acids. The CDR3 loop is CASSPTPGTGSPYEQYF. The CDR3 bases are TGTGCCAGCAGCCCTACCCCCGGGACAGGGTCCCCCTACGAGCAGTACTTC.

The chain joins TRBV7-6 to TRBJ1-3; no clear D gene. CDR1 and CDR2 from the germline V gene are SGHVS and FNYEAQ. The CDR3 sequence is 15 residues long. Trimming took 6 bases from V and 5 from J, leaving 17 bases between them. In nucleotides, the CDR3 is TGTGCCAGCAGTCAAGCGGGCAATTTTCGAAACACCATATATTTT. It specifies CASSQAGNFRNTIYF.

A single count supports this clone. The J gene is TRBJ1-1, the V gene TRBV6-5; no firm D call. CDR3 length: 12 amino acids. CDR1 MNHEY and CDR2 SVGAGI come from the germline V gene. V lost 4 bases, J lost 9 bases, and 12 bases lay in between. This chain's CDR3 is CASSLGDGKAFF. The CDR3 nucleotides read TGTGCCAGCAGTTTAGGAGACGGGAAAGCTTTCTTT.

This clone was counted a single time. V gene TRBV7-8 combines with J gene TRBJ1-1; D is unclear. This CDR3 region has 11 residues. Germline lookup yields CDR1 SGHVS and CDR2 FQNEAQ. Deletions cut 5 bases from V and 7 bases from J, with 8 bases between. The chain's CDR3 is CASSSRFEAFF. The CDR3 DNA is TGTGCCAGCAGCAGCCGCTTTGAAGCTTTCTTT.

This clone was detected once. V is TRBV5-4 and J is TRBJ1-2; 7 nucleotides agree with TRBD1. Germline CDR1 SGHNT, CDR2 YYREEE (reference sequence). The CDR3 runs 13 residues. V was pared by 4 bases and J by 4 bases, with 4 bases of the junction left unmatched. CDR3 nucleotide sequence: TGTGCCAGCAGCCTTACAGGGGTCTATGGCTACACCTTC. Translating it yields CASSLTGVYGYTF. The variable domain in full, with the rest retrieved from reference TRBV5-4 and TRBJ1-2, is ETGVTQSPTHLIKTRGQQVTLRCSSQSGHNTVSWYQQALGQGPQFIFQYYREEENGRGNFPPRFSGLQFPNYSSELNVNALELDDSALYLCASSLTGVYGYTFGSGTRLTVV.

The V and J genes are TRBV11-2 and TRBJ2-7; no clear D. V dropped 5 bases and J dropped 3 bases, with 5 bases sitting between them. The CDR3 spans 11 residues. The germline CDR1 and CDR2 sequences are SGHAT and FQNNGV. CDR3: CASSHNYEQYF. The DNA of the CDR3 is TGTGCCAGCAGCCACAACTACGAGCAGTACTTC. The full variable domain, its missing parts supplied by reference TRBV11-2 and TRBJ2-7, is EAGVAQSPRYKIIEKRQSVAFWCNPISGHATLYWYQQILGQGPKLLIQFQNNGVVDDSQLPKDRFSAERLKGVDSTLKIQPAKLEDSAVYLCASSHNYEQYFGPGTRLTVT.

The rearrangement uses TRBV14 and TRBJ1-6; perhaps TRBD1 as D (6 bases). Germline loops: CDR1 SGHDN, CDR2 FVKESK. The CDR3 is made up of 17 amino acids. V was pared by 5 bases and J by 1 base, with 15 bases between. The CDR3: CASSNRQVSSYNSPLHF. The DNA for the CDR3 is TGTGCCAGCAGCAACAGACAGGTCTCATCCTATAATTCACCCCTCCACTTT.

The V call is TRBV19, the J call TRBJ1-2; no definite D call. V was trimmed by 3 bases and J by 4 bases, leaving 9 bases between them. CDR1 and CDR2 (germline): LNHDA, SQIVND (reference sequence). This CDR3 is built from 13 residues. The DNA of the CDR3 is TGTGCCAGTAGTATTTCGCGATCCTATGGCTACACCTTC. This encodes CASSISRSYGYTF.

Only one count was recorded for this clone. The rearrangement links TRBV9 to TRBJ1-2, with TRBD1 matching over 7 bases. Germline CDR1 SGDLS, CDR2 YYNGEE. This CDR3 contains 12 residues. V was clipped by 8 bases and J by 3 bases; unmatched bases: 4. CDR3 DNA: TGTGCCAGTGGGACAGACTACTATGGCTACACCTTC. Amino acid sequence: CASGTDYYGYTF.

This chain links TRBV5-1 with TRBJ2-7; 10 nucleotides align to TRBD1. V lost 0 bases and J lost 4; bases outside the gene matches: 4. CDR1 is SGHRS, CDR2 YFSETQ, per germline. The CDR3 loop spans 15 amino acids. The CDR3 DNA follows: TGCGCCAGCAGCTTGGCCGAGGGACAGGGGTACGAGCAGTACTTC. The encoded protein is CASSLAEGQGYEQYF. The full variable domain, in which reference TRBV5-1 and TRBJ2-7 provide the parts outside the CDR3, is KAGVTQTPRYLIKTRGQQVTLSCSPISGHRSVSWYQQTPGQGLQFLFEYFSETQRNKGNFPGRFSGRQFSNSRSEMNVSTLELGDSALYLCASSLAEGQGYEQYFGPGTRLTVT.

In this sample, this clone turned up a few times. The chain employs TRBV6-4 and TRBJ2-2; 7 bases align to TRBD2. The ends lost 0 bases at V and 3 bases at J; junction bases unmatched: 4. The CDR3 consists of 16 residues. The germline CDR1 and CDR2 sequences are MRHNA and SNTAGT. CDR3 residues: CASSDSRGGDTGELFF. DNA of the CDR3: TGTGCCAGCAGTGACTCTAGGGGAGGGGACACCGGGGAGCTGTTTTTT.

In this sample, this clone turned up once. J is TRBJ1-2 and V is TRBV9, with D possibly matching TRBD1 (5 bases). The germline V gene has CDR1 SGDLS and CDR2 YYNGEE. The CDR3 runs 15 residues. V was clipped by 4 bases and J by 7 bases, with 20 bases between them. This CDR3 is CASSSQLQGMRGYTF. The CDR3 region has the DNA TGTGCCAGCAGCTCTCAGCTTCAGGGTATGCGTGGCTACACCTTC.

This clone has a single count. The V gene is TRBV9, the J gene TRBJ2-2; D not resolved. The CDR3 runs 13 residues. CDR1 and CDR2 (germline): SGDLS, YYNGEE. Deletions cut 3 bases from V and 2 bases from J, with 5 bases between. The DNA for the CDR3 is TGTGCCAGCAGCGGCCATAACACCGGGGAGCTGTTTTTT. Its translation is CASSGHNTGELFF.

This rearrangement joins TRBV29-1 to TRBJ1-2; D perhaps matches TRBD1 (5 bases). CDR3 length: 14 amino acids. The V gene lost 0 bases and the J gene lost 8 bases, with 16 bases spanning the gap. CDR1 SQVTM and CDR2 ANQGSEA come from the germline V gene. CDR3 loop: CSVEDPLGVGGYTF. DNA for the CDR3: TGCAGCGTTGAAGATCCGCTGGGGGTAGGCGGCTACACCTTC.

V gene TRBV27 combines with J gene TRBJ2-7; perhaps TRBD1 as D (6 bases). The germline V and J ends were trimmed by 4 bases and 2 bases, with 12 bases remaining between them. Looked up from germline, CDR1 is MNHEY and CDR2 is SMNVEV (reference sequence). CDR3 size: 14 residues. CDR3 loop: CASSSLRDTYEQYF. DNA of the CDR3: TGTGCCAGCAGTTCCCTCCGGGACACCTACGAGCAGTACTTC.

This chain joins TRBV28 and TRBJ2-7, with 7 bases that match TRBD1. Losses at the gene ends were 4 bases for V and 2 bases for J; bases not matched to a gene: 11. This CDR3 comprises 16 residues. CDR1 is MDHEN and CDR2 is SYDVKM in the germline V gene. The CDR3 protein is CASSSLRWDRAYEQYF. Written as DNA, the CDR3 is TGTGCCAGCAGTTCCCTCCGGTGGGACAGAGCCTACGAGCAGTACTTC.

The V call is TRBV13, the J call TRBJ1-2; tentatively, D is TRBD1 (6 bases). Germline V gene data show CDR1 as PRHDT and CDR2 as FYEKMQ (reference sequence). V was shortened by 4 bases and J by 4 bases, with 13 bases between the two germline ends. The CDR3 runs to 14 residues. The DNA for the CDR3 is TGTGCCAGCAGCTACCCCCCAGGGGCCTATGGCTACACCTTC. It translates to CASSYPPGAYGYTF.

The genes are TRBV4-2 and TRBJ2-3; 10 nucleotides align to TRBD2. This CDR3 is built from 16 residues. Losses at the gene ends were 0 bases for V and 4 bases for J; bases not matched to a gene: 4. Germline CDR1 reads LGHNA; CDR2 reads YNFKEQ. The CDR3 spells CASSQDKAGGPDTQYF. In nucleotides, the CDR3 is TGTGCCAGCAGCCAAGATAAAGCGGGGGGGCCAGATACGCAGTATTTT.

V is TRBV18 and J is TRBJ1-2; D perhaps matches TRBD1 (6 bases). Germline V gene sequence: CDR1 KGHSH, CDR2 LQKENI. V shed 3 bases and J shed 6 bases, with 14 bases lying between them. This CDR3 has 14 amino acids. The CDR3 coding sequence is TGTGCCAGCTCACCCCAGGGGCGCATTGATGGCTACACCTTC. This gives the protein CASSPQGRIDGYTF.